This passage covers 5 T cell receptor beta chains from one sample sequenced in a study of naive and memory T cell subsets. Treatment defined: skin biopsy from PPD injection site in Mantoux-positive individual. TCR cDNA received a 3' ligated oligonucleotide that carried a UMI. The SP2 primer and nested alpha and beta constant region primers amplified ligated cDNA in four rounds. TCRdb independently ran MiXCR on the UMI-ligation and nested PCR reads; one entry per CDR3 protein. This sample yields some 40,000 distinct CDR3 sequences, of which 11% are seen a single time; roughly 3.9% belongs to the top ten. The source material was skin, sampled from a tuberculin skin test site. The receptors stem from an adult in good health.

In this sample, this clonotype turned up a few times. This sequence joins TRBV28 and TRBJ2-5; a weak D match, TRBD1 (6 bases). Per germline, CDR1 MDHEN and CDR2 SYDVKM. The CDR3 consists of 15 residues. The V end was cut by 6 bases, the J end by 5 bases, with 19 bases between. The DNA of the CDR3 is TGTGCCAGCAGCCTGGGGCAGGGGAGTCGGGAGACCCAGTACTTC. Translation: CASSLGQGSRETQYF.

This clonotype was seen ten or more times. The chain employs TRBV13 and TRBJ2-1; D remains unclear. CDR3 size: 13 residues. V was clipped by 3 bases and J by 9 bases, with 12 bases between them. Germline lookup yields CDR1 PRHDT and CDR2 FYEKMQ (reference sequence). In DNA form, the CDR3 reads TGTGCCAGCAGCTTTGAAGGAGTAGGTGAGCAGTTCTTC. As protein: CASSFEGVGEQFF.

There are many counts of this clonotype. The chain couples TRBV28 to TRBJ2-7, with D hard to call. CDR1 and CDR2 from the germline V gene are MDHEN and SYDVKM. The V and J ends lost 11 bases and 0 bases respectively, with 14 bases between them. The CDR3 spans 13 residues. The CDR3 DNA sequence: TGTGCCGCCAAACCCCAGAGCTCCTACGAGCAGTACTTC. Translating it yields CAAKPQSSYEQYF.

At least ten counts were recorded for this clonotype. The V and J genes are TRBV29-1 and TRBJ2-3; either TRBD1 or TRBD2 may fit D (5 bases each). Looked up from germline, CDR1 is SQVTM and CDR2 is ANQGSEA. V gave up 7 bases and J gave up 6 bases, with 11 bases separating them. CDR3 length equals 11 residues. The CDR3 DNA reads TGCAGCGGAGGGGTGGATGATACGCAGTATTTT. Its protein is CSGGVDDTQYF.

In its sample, this clonotype is medium-sized. This rearrangement joins TRBV12-3 or TRBV12-4 to TRBJ1-5; D possibly corresponds to TRBD1 (5 bases). V was clipped by 1 base and J by 2 bases, with 9 bases between them. This CDR3 spans 15 amino acids. CDR3 residues: CASSLGTGGNQPQHF. Written as DNA, the CDR3 is TGTGCCAGCAGTTTAGGCACGGGGGGCAATCAGCCCCAGCATTTT.